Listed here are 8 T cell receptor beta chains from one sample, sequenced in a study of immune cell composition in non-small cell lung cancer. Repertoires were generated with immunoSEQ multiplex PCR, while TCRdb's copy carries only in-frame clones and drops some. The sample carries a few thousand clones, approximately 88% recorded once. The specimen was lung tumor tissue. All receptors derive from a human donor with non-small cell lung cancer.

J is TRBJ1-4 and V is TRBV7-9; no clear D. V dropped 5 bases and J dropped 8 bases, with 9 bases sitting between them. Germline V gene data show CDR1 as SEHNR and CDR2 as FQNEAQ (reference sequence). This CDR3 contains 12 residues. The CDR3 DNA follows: TGTGCCAGCAGCCCACGGGGAGAAAAACTGTTTTTT. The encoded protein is CASSPRGEKLFF.

The CDR3 DNA follows: TGTGCCAGCAGCTCTATCAGGGAGGAAGAAAAACTGTTTTTT. This codes for CASSSIREEEKLFF. This rearrangement joins TRBV28 to TRBJ1-4; maybe TRBD1 (5 bases). The V end was cut by 6 bases, the J end by 8 bases, with 16 bases between. Germline-derived CDR1 and CDR2 are MDHEN and SYDVKM. The CDR3 contains 14 residues.

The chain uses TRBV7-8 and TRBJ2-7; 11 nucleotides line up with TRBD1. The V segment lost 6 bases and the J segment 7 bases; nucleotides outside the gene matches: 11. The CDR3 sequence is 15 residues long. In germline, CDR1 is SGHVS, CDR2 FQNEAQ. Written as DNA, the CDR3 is TGTGCCAGCAGTACCGGACAGGGGGCTTATCAAGAGCAGTACTTC. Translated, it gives CASSTGQGAYQEQYF.

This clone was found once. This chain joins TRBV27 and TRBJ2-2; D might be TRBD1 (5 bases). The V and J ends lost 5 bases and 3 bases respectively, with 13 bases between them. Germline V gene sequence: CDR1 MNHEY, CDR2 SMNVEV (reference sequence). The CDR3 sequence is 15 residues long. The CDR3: CASSEGVGYTGELFF. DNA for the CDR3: TGTGCCAGCAGTGAAGGGGTCGGCTACACCGGGGAGCTGTTTTTT.

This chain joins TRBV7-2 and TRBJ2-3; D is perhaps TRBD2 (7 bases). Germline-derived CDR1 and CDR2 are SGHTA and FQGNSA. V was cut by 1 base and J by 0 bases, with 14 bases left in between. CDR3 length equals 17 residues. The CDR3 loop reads CASSLGFRGGSTDTQYF. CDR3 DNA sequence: TGTGCCAGCAGCTTAGGGTTTAGGGGGGGAAGCACAGATACGCAGTATTTT.

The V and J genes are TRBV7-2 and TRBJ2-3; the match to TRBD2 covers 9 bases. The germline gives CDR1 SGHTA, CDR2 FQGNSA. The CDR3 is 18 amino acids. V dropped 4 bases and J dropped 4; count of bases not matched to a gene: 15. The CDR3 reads CASSSAGVVIAGADTQYF. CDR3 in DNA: TGTGCCAGCAGCTCCGCGGGGGTCGTGATAGCGGGGGCAGATACGCAGTATTTT.

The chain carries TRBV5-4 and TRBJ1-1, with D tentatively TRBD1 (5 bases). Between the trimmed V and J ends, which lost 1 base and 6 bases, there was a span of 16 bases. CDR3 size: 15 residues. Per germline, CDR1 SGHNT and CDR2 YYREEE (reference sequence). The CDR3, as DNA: TGTGCCAGCAGCTTGTCCGCCATCGGGGGGTCTGAAGCTTTCTTT. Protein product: CASSLSAIGGSEAFF.

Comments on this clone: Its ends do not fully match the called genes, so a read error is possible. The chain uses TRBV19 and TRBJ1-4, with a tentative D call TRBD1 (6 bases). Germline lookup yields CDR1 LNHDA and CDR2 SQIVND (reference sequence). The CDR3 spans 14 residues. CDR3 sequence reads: CASRIGTLREKLFF. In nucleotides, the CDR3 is TGTGCCAGTAGAATAGGGACACTACGGGAAAAACTGTTTTTT.